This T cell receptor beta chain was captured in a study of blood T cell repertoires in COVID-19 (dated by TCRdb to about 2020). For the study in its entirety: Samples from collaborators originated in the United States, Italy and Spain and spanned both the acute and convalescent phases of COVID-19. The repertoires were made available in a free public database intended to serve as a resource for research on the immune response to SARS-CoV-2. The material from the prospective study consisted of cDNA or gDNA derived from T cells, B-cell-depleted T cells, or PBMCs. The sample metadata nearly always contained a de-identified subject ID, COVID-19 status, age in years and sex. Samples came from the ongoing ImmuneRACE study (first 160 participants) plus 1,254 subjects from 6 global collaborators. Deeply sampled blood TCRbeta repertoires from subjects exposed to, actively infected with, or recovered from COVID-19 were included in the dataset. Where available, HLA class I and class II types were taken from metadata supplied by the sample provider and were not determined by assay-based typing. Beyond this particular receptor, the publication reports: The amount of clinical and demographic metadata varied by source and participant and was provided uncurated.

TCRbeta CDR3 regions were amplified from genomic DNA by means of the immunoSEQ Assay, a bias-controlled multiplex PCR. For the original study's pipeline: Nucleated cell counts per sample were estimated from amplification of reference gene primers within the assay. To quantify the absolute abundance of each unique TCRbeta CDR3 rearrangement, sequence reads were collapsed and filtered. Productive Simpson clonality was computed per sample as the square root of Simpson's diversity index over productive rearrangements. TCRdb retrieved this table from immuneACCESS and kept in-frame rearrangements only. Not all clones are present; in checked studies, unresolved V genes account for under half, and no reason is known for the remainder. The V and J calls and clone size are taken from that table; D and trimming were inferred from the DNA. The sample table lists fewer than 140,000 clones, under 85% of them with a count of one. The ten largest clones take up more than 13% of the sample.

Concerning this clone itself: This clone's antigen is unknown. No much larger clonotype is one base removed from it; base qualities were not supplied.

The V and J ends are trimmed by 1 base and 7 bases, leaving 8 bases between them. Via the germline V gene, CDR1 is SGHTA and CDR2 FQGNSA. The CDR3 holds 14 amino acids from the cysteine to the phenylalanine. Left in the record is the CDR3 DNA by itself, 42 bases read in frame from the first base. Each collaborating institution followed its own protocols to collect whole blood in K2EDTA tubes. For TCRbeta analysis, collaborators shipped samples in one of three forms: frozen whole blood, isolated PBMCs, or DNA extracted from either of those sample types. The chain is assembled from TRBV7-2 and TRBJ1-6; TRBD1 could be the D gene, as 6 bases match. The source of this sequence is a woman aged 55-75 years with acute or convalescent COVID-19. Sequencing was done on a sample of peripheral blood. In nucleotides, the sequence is TGTGCCAGCAGCTTAGTTGGACAGAATTCACCCCTCCACTTT. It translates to CASSLVGQNSPLHF.